This T cell receptor (beta chain) came from a study of blood T cell repertoires in COVID-19. Original handling: The authors estimated nucleated cell counts from reference gene primer amplification. The data were produced by immunoSEQ multiplex PCR, yet TCRdb's version contains in-frame clones alone and is incomplete. V, J and clone size derive from that table, while D and trimming were established from the DNA sequence. The sample lists more than 250,000 clones, 86% occurring once. The CDR3 extends over 15 amino acids. Trimming at V came to 4 bases and at J to 0 bases, leaving 6 bases not matched to a gene. Germline values: CDR1 SGHNT, CDR2 YYREEE (reference sequence). This clone was detected once.

The sequence derives from a woman aged 45-65 years with acute or convalescent COVID-19. V gene TRBV5-4 combines with J gene TRBJ1-1, with TRBD1 identical over 7 bases. The sequenced material came from peripheral blood. CDR3 coding DNA: TGTGCCAGCAGCCCTGGACAGGAACTGAACACTGAAGCTTTCTTT. Amino acid sequence: CASSPGQELNTEAFF.